The 29 T cell receptor beta chains in this list originate from one sample, sequenced in a study of vaccination and CD4 T cells after COVID-19. What these receptors recognize is not known. Researchers used the Oncomine TCR Beta short-read assay to sequence DNA from cultured CD4+ T cells. TCRdb reprocessed the PCR reads via MiXCR and lists one record per CDR3 protein. The sample contains tens of thousands of distinct CDR3 sequences, 30% to 45% of which appear only once. Time point indicated: late sampling 161 to 241 days after vaccination in a few convalescent patients. Stated treatment: roughly ten-day PBMC culture with coronavirus spike peptide pools or control peptides (ViraFEST assay). This sample comprised CD4+ T cells from blood, cultured in vitro, obtained about 7 months after SARS-CoV-2 vaccination. Receptors were obtained from a human donor who had recovered from COVID-19.

The chain links TRBV27 to TRBJ1-2, with 7 bases fitting TRBD1. The V gene's germline CDR1 is MNHEY and CDR2 SMNVEV (reference sequence). J lost 4 bases, V lost 3 bases, and 8 bases had no gene match. This CDR3 region has 15 residues. The chain's CDR3 is CASSLRTGAFYGYTF. The CDR3 nucleotides are TGTGCCAGCAGTTTGAGGACAGGAGCTTTCTATGGCTACACCTTC.

The chain links TRBV20-1 to TRBJ1-5, with 10 bases matching TRBD1. V trimming: 6 bases; J trimming: 6 bases; junction bases outside the gene matches: 2. Germline CDR1 DFQATT, CDR2 SNEGSKA (reference sequence). The CDR3 is 12 residues long. This chain's CDR3 is CSAGQGGQPQHF. DNA of the CDR3: TGCAGTGCCGGACAGGGGGGTCAGCCCCAGCATTTT.

This clonotype was seen a handful of times. V and J are TRBV6-1 and TRBJ2-5; possible D gene TRBD2, 7 bases. The V end lost 6 bases, the J end lost 1 base, and 27 bases lay between the germline ends. The length of the CDR3 is 19 residues. Germline V gene data show CDR1 as MNHNS and CDR2 as SASEGT. This chain's CDR3 is CASRRTAQRLAEVQETQYF. CDR3 coding DNA: TGTGCCAGCAGGAGGACAGCCCAAAGACTAGCAGAAGTCCAAGAGACCCAGTACTTC.

This clonotype was counted a few times. The gene calls are TRBV2 and TRBJ2-7; 8 nucleotides align to TRBD1. With V trimmed by 10 bases and J by 6 bases, 20 bases remained unmatched. The CDR3 consists of 16 residues. Germline V gives CDR1 SNHLY, CDR2 FYNNEI. CDR3: CATIREHNQGAGEQYF. In DNA, the CDR3 is TGTGCCACCATCAGGGAGCACAATCAGGGGGCTGGCGAGCAGTACTTC.

This clonotype was found a few times. The V and J genes are TRBV27 and TRBJ2-7; D remains ambiguous. The CDR3 is 13 residues long. The V end was cut by 0 bases, the J end by 4 bases, with 7 bases between. In germline, CDR1 is MNHEY, CDR2 SMNVEV (reference sequence). DNA of the CDR3: TGTGCCAGCAGTTTATCGAAAAGATACGAGCAGTACTTC. It translates to CASSLSKRYEQYF.

The sample holds a few counts of this clonotype. The genes are TRBV10-3 and TRBJ1-1; the D gene is possibly TRBD1 (6 bases). The length of the CDR3 is 15 residues. From germline, CDR1 is ENHRY and CDR2 SYGVKD. The V end was cut by 2 bases, the J end by 3 bases, with 13 bases between. The CDR3 loop reads CAISERGKGDTEAFF. Here the CDR3 DNA reads TGTGCCATCAGTGAGAGGGGGAAAGGGGACACTGAAGCTTTCTTT.

This rearrangement joins TRBV7-8 to TRBJ2-5; TRBD2 matches 7 bases. CDR1 SGHVS and CDR2 FQNEAQ come from the germline V gene. V shed 3 bases and J 4 bases; nucleotides not matched to a gene: 5. The CDR3 sequence is 14 residues long. The CDR3 coding sequence is TGTGCCAGCAGCTTCCGTAGGGAGGGAGAGACCCAGTACTTC. Protein product: CASSFRREGETQYF.

This clonotype was found a few times. The chain is built from TRBV7-9 and TRBJ1-1, with no clear D. Germline V gene lookup returns CDR1 SEHNR and CDR2 FQNEAQ (reference sequence). The V and J ends lost 5 bases and 4 bases respectively, with 8 bases between them. CDR3 size: 12 residues. CDR3 coding DNA: TGTGCCAGCAGCCTGGATTCCACTGAAGCTTTCTTT. Amino acids: CASSLDSTEAFF.

In this sample, this clonotype turned up a few times. This sequence joins TRBV7-8 and TRBJ2-1; weak D call: TRBD2 (5 bases). The CDR3 runs 13 residues. Germline CDR1 reads SGHVS; CDR2 reads FQNEAQ. Between the trimmed V and J ends, which lost 5 bases and 4 bases, there was a span of 9 bases. The CDR3: CASSAQRYNEQFF. The CDR3 DNA reads TGTGCCAGCAGCGCCCAGCGGTACAATGAGCAGTTCTTC.

This chain connects TRBV7-9 to TRBJ2-4, with D possibly TRBD1 on 5 matching bases. V was shortened by 4 bases and J by 4 bases, with 11 bases between the two germline ends. The CDR3 is 14 amino acids. Germline lookup yields CDR1 SEHNR and CDR2 FQNEAQ (reference sequence). The CDR3 protein is CASSSTGEKNIQYF. DNA of the CDR3: TGTGCCAGCAGCTCTACAGGAGAGAAAAACATTCAGTACTTC. Full variable domain (remainder filled in from reference TRBV7-9 and TRBJ2-4): DTGVSQNPRHKITKRGQNVTFRCDPISEHNRLYWYRQTLGQGPEFLTYFQNEAQLEKSRLLSDRFSAERPKGSFSTLEIQRTEQGDSAMYLCASSSTGEKNIQYFGAGTRLSVL.

The chain combines TRBV20-1 with TRBJ2-1; TRBD2 matches at 8 bases. Per germline, CDR1 DFQATT and CDR2 SNEGSKA (reference sequence). After removal of 3 bases from V and 2 bases from J, the junction contained 3 bases not matched to a gene. There are 14 residues in the CDR3. CDR3 nucleotide sequence: TGCAGTGCTAGGGCGGGAGGTACCTACAATGAGCAGTTCTTC. Its protein is CSARAGGTYNEQFF.

The chain links TRBV20-1 to TRBJ1-5, with D tentatively TRBD1 (5 bases). V lost 5 bases to trimming and J lost 9 bases, with 20 bases between them. Germline V gene sequence: CDR1 DFQATT, CDR2 SNEGSKA (reference sequence). This CDR3 has 14 amino acids. CDR3 in amino acids: CSALRQRGVAPQHF. CDR3 sequence (DNA): TGCAGTGCTCTACGACAGCGGGGCGTAGCGCCCCAGCATTTT.

This clonotype appeared a few times. The chain employs TRBV6-1 and TRBJ2-7, with D maybe TRBD2 (6 bases). V gave up 8 bases and J gave up 4 bases, with 21 bases separating them. This CDR3 has 15 residues. Germline V gene lookup returns CDR1 MNHNS and CDR2 SASEGT. The CDR3: CASAPGASSGYEQYF. Here the CDR3 DNA reads TGTGCCAGCGCTCCGGGAGCGTCCTCGGGTTACGAGCAGTACTTC.

The CDR3 here is CASSYGQGGYEQYF. The CDR3 DNA is TGTGCCAGCAGTTATGGGCAGGGTGGTTACGAGCAGTACTTC. J is TRBJ2-7 and V is TRBV6-5; D possibly corresponds to TRBD1 (5 bases). This CDR3 is 14 amino acids long. Trimming shortened V by 3 bases and J by 4 bases, and 13 bases separated the two germline ends. The germline V gene encodes CDR1 MNHEY and CDR2 SVGAGI.

In its sample, this clonotype was seen a few times. The rearrangement uses TRBV2 and TRBJ2-1, with TRBD2 identical over 14 bases. Germline V gene data show CDR1 as SNHLY and CDR2 as FYNNEI. Trimming took 4 bases from V and 6 from J; bases not matched to a gene: 2. This CDR3 has 15 residues. The CDR3: CASSGGTSGSNEQFF. The CDR3 DNA follows: TGTGCCAGCAGTGGGGGGACTAGCGGGAGCAATGAGCAGTTCTTC.

This clonotype was counted between two and nine times. The genes are TRBV2 and TRBJ2-3; D gene unclear. Trimming removed 6 bases from V and 0 bases from J, with 7 bases in between. Per the germline V gene, CDR1 is SNHLY and CDR2 is FYNNEI. The CDR3 contains 13 residues. CDR3: CASSRDSTDTQYF. DNA for the CDR3: TGTGCCAGCAGCCGAGATAGCACAGATACGCAGTATTTT.

This chain links TRBV6-1 with TRBJ1-3; 8 bases fit TRBD1. Trimming removed 11 bases from V and 4 bases from J; junction bases left unmatched: 4. CDR3 length: 12 residues. CDR1 MNHNS and CDR2 SASEGT come from the germline V gene. The CDR3 region is CAYRDRGNTIYF. DNA of the CDR3: TGTGCCTACCGGGACAGGGGAAACACCATATATTTT.

CDR3 in DNA: TGTGCCAGCAGCTTACCGTCGAGTGGGGGTGAGACCCAGTACTTC. This encodes CASSLPSSGGETQYF. The genes are TRBV7-8 and TRBJ2-5; the D call may be TRBD1 or TRBD2 (5 bases each). The germline V gene has CDR1 SGHVS and CDR2 FQNEAQ. V was cut by 2 bases and J by 5 bases, with 15 bases left in between. This CDR3 has 15 residues.

This clonotype has just a few counts. The rearrangement uses TRBV7-8 and TRBJ2-7; 10 positions agree with TRBD1. J lost 0 bases, V lost 5 bases, and 7 bases had no gene match. This CDR3 spans 16 amino acids. Germline CDR1 SGHVS, CDR2 FQNEAQ. CDR3 in amino acids: CASSAEGQGFSYEQYF. The CDR3 DNA sequence: TGTGCCAGCAGCGCAGAGGGACAGGGGTTCTCCTACGAGCAGTACTTC.

The chain links TRBV10-3 to TRBJ2-5, with TRBD2 identical over 10 bases. There are 14 residues in the CDR3. J was trimmed by 5 bases and V by 6 bases; bases with no gene match: 6. The germline V gene encodes CDR1 ENHRY and CDR2 SYGVKD. CDR3 protein: CAISETSGFETQYF. The CDR3 DNA is TGTGCCATCAGCGAGACTAGCGGGTTTGAGACCCAGTACTTC.

This clonotype was seen a few times. This sequence joins TRBV20-1 and TRBJ2-7, with 7 bases lining up with TRBD2. Germline V gene lookup returns CDR1 DFQATT and CDR2 SNEGSKA (reference sequence). The CDR3 consists of 12 residues. V trimming: 1 base; J trimming: 4 bases; junction bases outside the gene matches: 1. The CDR3 region has the DNA TGCAGTGCTAGAGCACTAGCGTACGAGCAGTACTTC. Translation: CSARALAYEQYF.

In this sample, this clonotype turned up a few times. This chain uses TRBV6-1 with TRBJ2-1, with TRBD2 matching over 11 bases. The length of the CDR3 is 16 residues. V dropped 6 bases and J dropped 4; count of bases not matched to a gene: 8. The germline V gene has CDR1 MNHNS and CDR2 SASEGT. The chain's CDR3 is CASRWGLAEPYNEQFF. The CDR3 nucleotides read TGTGCCAGCAGATGGGGACTAGCGGAGCCTTACAATGAGCAGTTCTTC.

This chain links TRBV7-2 with TRBJ2-2; the D is unclear. CDR3 size: 11 residues. The germline V gene has CDR1 SGHTA and CDR2 FQGNSA. The V gene lost 6 bases and the J gene lost 10 bases, with 9 bases spanning the gap. CDR3 DNA: TGTGCCAGCAGGATGGAAGAGGAGCTGTTTTTT. Protein product: CASRMEEELFF.

This clonotype was seen only a few times. The rearrangement links TRBV7-8 to TRBJ2-3, with 9 bases aligning to TRBD2. The CDR3 contains 14 residues. The germline V gene has CDR1 SGHVS and CDR2 FQNEAQ. After removal of 2 bases from V and 5 bases from J, the junction contained 2 bases not matched to a gene. CDR3 bases: TGTGCCAGCAGCTTATCACTAGCGGGAGATACGCAGTATTTT. Amino acid sequence: CASSLSLAGDTQYF.

In its sample, this clonotype was seen a few times. V usage is TRBV10-2 and J usage is TRBJ2-7; 8 bases agree with TRBD2. V shed 6 bases and J 1 base; nucleotides not matched to a gene: 2. Per the germline V gene, CDR1 is WSHSY and CDR2 is SAAADI. The CDR3 is made up of 13 amino acids. Here the CDR3 reads CASRTSGSYEQYF. DNA for the CDR3: TGCGCCAGCAGAACTAGCGGTTCCTACGAGCAGTACTTC.

This clonotype was counted only a few times. This chain uses TRBV20-1 with TRBJ2-1, with no clear D. Trimming removed 1 base from V and 2 bases from J, with 15 bases in between. In germline, CDR1 is DFQATT, CDR2 SNEGSKA (reference sequence). The length of the CDR3 is 16 residues. In DNA form, the CDR3 reads TGCAGTGCTAGAGTCCGCCTGGGCGGAACCTACAATGAGCAGTTCTTC. It specifies CSARVRLGGTYNEQFF.

This clonotype was found a few times. CDR3 coding DNA: TGTGCCAGTAGTGTTCAGGGTGAAGGTGTTGATACGCAGTATTTT. Translating it yields CASSVQGEGVDTQYF. This chain connects TRBV19 to TRBJ2-3; possibly TRBD1 for D (5 bases). Trimming shortened V by 5 bases and J by 6 bases, and 18 bases separated the two germline ends. Germline-derived CDR1 and CDR2 are LNHDA and SQIVND (reference sequence). The CDR3 is 15 amino acids.

The chain recombines TRBV27 with TRBJ2-5; 11 bases match TRBD2. The CDR3 is 20 amino acids. CDR1 and CDR2 (germline): MNHEY, SMNVEV (reference sequence). Trimming at V came to 8 bases and at J to 4 bases, leaving 24 bases not matched to a gene. The CDR3 region has the DNA TGTGCCAGCTATTGGGCTCCGGGACTAGCGGCGTCTTCCGCGGGAGAGACCCAGTACTTC. It translates to CASYWAPGLAASSAGETQYF.

The rearrangement uses TRBV7-2 and TRBJ2-1; D possibly uses TRBD1 or TRBD2 (5 bases each). V was pared by 5 bases and J by 5 bases, with 10 bases between. The CDR3 is made up of 13 amino acids. The germline CDR1 and CDR2 sequences are SGHTA and FQGNSA. In nucleotides, the CDR3 is TGTGCCAGCAGCCCGGGACGGGACAATGAGCAGTTCTTC. Its protein is CASSPGRDNEQFF.